This TCR beta chain was sequenced during a study of cytomegalovirus exposure and HLA in healthy donors. CDR3 size: 15 residues. Germline V lookup: CDR1 MNHEY, CDR2 SVGAGI. The J segment lost 8 bases and the V segment lost 2 bases, leaving 8 bases of the junction unmatched. Using immunoSEQ multiplex PCR, the repertoire was profiled, and TCRdb retains in-frame clones only, with some absent. The profile covers 170,000 or so clones, with roughly 85% appearing a single time and approximately 15% taken by the ten largest. This receptor was obtained from a man between 18 and 35 years old in good health and CMV-seropositive. Sequencing was performed on PBMCs. The V and J genes are TRBV6-5 and TRBJ1-1, with TRBD1 identical over 10 bases. The CDR3 spells CASSYHLTGQGEAFF. In DNA form, the CDR3 reads TGTGCCAGCAGTTACCACCTTACGGGACAGGGGGAAGCTTTCTTT.